A selection of T cell receptor beta chains follows, all from one sample in a study of T cells in Graves' hyperthyroidism and ophthalmopathy. MiXCR was run by TCRdb on the multiplex PCR reads, yielding one entry per CDR3 protein. Among 350,000 to 450,000 distinct CDR3 sequences listed, over 13% were seen once. The sample taken for sequencing was blood. The receptors were sampled from a man aged 45-65 years with Graves' ophthalmopathy. Each CDR3 is given with its conserved first and last residue. The order of the fields is clone size, J gene, CDR3 length, V gene, D gene, CDR3 protein, CDR3 DNA. The D gene is left open where the match is weak. Size tells how often a clone was seen (once, few, many) or the class of an expanded clone, and some rows leave it out.

NA | TRBJ2-1 | 12 | TRBV29-1 | NA | CSVCGKSGEQFF | TGCAGCGTCTGCGGTAAATCGGGTGAGCAGTTCTTC
many | TRBJ2-5 | 15 | TRBV11-2 | TRBD2 | CASSLLAGPQGAQYF | TGTGCCAGCAGCTTACTAGCGGGACCGCAGGGGGCCCAGTACTTC
many | TRBJ2-7 | 20 | TRBV12-3/TRBV12-4 | TRBD2 | CASSLPGGSGSPRSSYEQYF | TGTGCCAGCAGTTTACCCGGGGGTAGCGGGAGTCCACGGAGCTCCTACGAGCAGTACTTC
NA | TRBJ2-2 | 15 | TRBV18 | TRBD2 | CASSPRSGMVGELFF | TGTGCCAGCTCACCTAGGAGCGGGATGGTCGGGGAGCTGTTTTTT
NA | TRBJ1-1 | 16 | TRBV7-2 | TRBD1 | CASSSSTGGWGTEAFF | TGTGCCAGCAGCTCATCGACAGGGGGCTGGGGCACTGAAGCTTTCTTT
many | TRBJ2-5 | 13 | TRBV10-3 | NA | CAISPGDVKTQYF | TGTGCCATCAGTCCAGGGGATGTGAAGACCCAGTACTTC
many | TRBJ2-3 | 14 | TRBV7-9 | NA | CASSGSARTDTQYF | TGTGCCAGCAGCGGGTCAGCCCGCACAGATACGCAGTATTTT
few | TRBJ2-1 | 16 | TRBV7-2 | TRBD2 | CASSYSGRALYNEQFF | TGTGCCAGCAGCTATAGCGGGAGGGCCCTCTACAATGAGCAGTTCTTC
many | TRBJ2-1 | 12 | TRBV20-1 | TRBD2 | CSAQREYNEQFF | TGCAGTGCTCAGCGGGAATACAATGAGCAGTTCTTC
many | TRBJ1-5 | 15 | TRBV7-9 | NA | CASSSIAGTGTPQHF | TGTGCCAGCAGCTCAATCGCAGGTACTGGAACCCCCCAGCATTTT